A selection of T cell receptor beta chains follows, all from one sample in a study of blood T cells in healthy people across ages. Each CDR3 protein is one row after TCRdb ran MiXCR on the 5' RACE reads. Here the sample spans around 800,000 distinct CDR3 sequences, 35% to 60% being singletons. Input material: blood. These receptors all stem from a man older than 75 in good health. Both conserved end residues are part of each CDR3. The order of the fields is CDR3 DNA, CDR3 protein, clone size, V gene, D gene, J gene. D genes are given only for firm matches. Only some rows state a clone size, as once, few, many or a class for expanded clones.

CDR3 DNA: TGTGCCAGCAGTTTATACGTTTTCACTAGCGGGGGGACTAGCACAGATACGCAGTATTTT; CDR3 protein: CASSLYVFTSGGTSTDTQYF; clone size: .; V gene: TRBV27; D gene: TRBD2; J gene: TRBJ2-3
CDR3 DNA: TGCAGCGTTGAAGCGGAGGGGGCGGCGGACGAGCAGTACTTC; CDR3 protein: CSVEAEGAADEQYF; clone size: .; V gene: TRBV29-1; D gene: .; J gene: TRBJ2-7
CDR3 DNA: TGTGCCAGCAGCCAATCCTATTCGGGAGGGTGGGAGCAGTACTTC; CDR3 protein: CASSQSYSGGWEQYF; clone size: .; V gene: TRBV7-2; D gene: TRBD2; J gene: TRBJ2-5
CDR3 DNA: TGTGCCAGCAGCCCAGGACTAGCGGAACCCACAGATACGCAGTATTTT; CDR3 protein: CASSPGLAEPTDTQYF; clone size: few; V gene: TRBV7-6; D gene: TRBD2; J gene: TRBJ2-3
CDR3 DNA: TGTGCGAGCAAAGTAGCGGCCTACAATGAGCAGTTCTTC; CDR3 protein: CASKVAAYNEQFF; clone size: few; V gene: TRBV7-8; D gene: .; J gene: TRBJ2-1
CDR3 DNA: TGTGCCTGGATTGTTAGCGGGAGCTACAATGAGCAGTACTTC; CDR3 protein: CAWIVSGSYNEQYF; clone size: once; V gene: TRBV30; D gene: TRBD2; J gene: TRBJ2-7
CDR3 DNA: TGTGCCAGCAGTTACCCACTAGCGGGGGGATCCTACGAGCAGTACTTC; CDR3 protein: CASSYPLAGGSYEQYF; clone size: .; V gene: TRBV6-2/TRBV6-3; D gene: TRBD2; J gene: TRBJ2-7
CDR3 DNA: TGTGCCAGCAGCCAACTAGCGGGAGTTTCCTACAATGAGCAGTTCTTC; CDR3 protein: CASSQLAGVSYNEQFF; clone size: .; V gene: TRBV3-1; D gene: TRBD2; J gene: TRBJ2-1
CDR3 DNA: TGCGCCAGCAGCTTAGGACGGCCCCTCAATGAGCAGTTCTTC; CDR3 protein: CASSLGRPLNEQFF; clone size: few; V gene: TRBV5-1; D gene: .; J gene: TRBJ2-1
CDR3 DNA: TGCAGTGCGGATCGGACGAACAATGAGCAGTTCTTC; CDR3 protein: CSADRTNNEQFF; clone size: few; V gene: TRBV20-1; D gene: .; J gene: TRBJ2-1
CDR3 DNA: TGCGCCAGCAGCTTGGAGAGGGTAGGGCCAGATACGCAGTATTTT; CDR3 protein: CASSLERVGPDTQYF; clone size: few; V gene: TRBV5-1; D gene: .; J gene: TRBJ2-3
CDR3 DNA: TGTGCCATCAGCGGGGGGATGAACACTGAAGCTTTCTTT; CDR3 protein: CAISGGMNTEAFF; clone size: .; V gene: TRBV10-3; D gene: .; J gene: TRBJ1-1
CDR3 DNA: TGTGCCAGCAGCTTAGGGTCCGGTGGCGGGGAAAAACTGTTTTTT; CDR3 protein: CASSLGSGGGEKLFF; clone size: once; V gene: TRBV7-9; D gene: .; J gene: TRBJ1-4
CDR3 DNA: TGTGCCAGCAGTATATCCCACAGACAGCCCCAGCATTTT; CDR3 protein: CASSISHRQPQHF; clone size: .; V gene: TRBV28; D gene: .; J gene: TRBJ1-5
CDR3 DNA: TGTGCCAGCAGCATCGACAGCACCTATGGCTACACCTTC; CDR3 protein: CASSIDSTYGYTF; clone size: once; V gene: TRBV9; D gene: .; J gene: TRBJ1-2
CDR3 DNA: TGTGCCAGCAGCCAAGATTTGGGGACAGTGGGTGAGACCCAGTACTTC; CDR3 protein: CASSQDLGTVGETQYF; clone size: .; V gene: TRBV3-1; D gene: TRBD1; J gene: TRBJ2-5
CDR3 DNA: TGTGCCACCAGTGATTTTGCTAGCGGGGGATACAATGAGCAGTTCTTC; CDR3 protein: CATSDFASGGYNEQFF; clone size: .; V gene: TRBV24-1; D gene: TRBD2; J gene: TRBJ2-1